This T cell receptor (beta chain) appears in the sequencing data of a study of cytomegalovirus exposure and HLA in healthy donors. Broader study findings: On later analysis, the bulk of CMV-associated TCR beta chains appeared to be HLA-restricted. One cluster of highly shared sequence variants probably arose as a sequencing artifact.

The CDR3 spans 13 residues. Deletions cut 3 bases from V and 5 bases from J, with 10 bases between. Germline loops: CDR1 LNHDA, CDR2 SQIVND (reference sequence). This clone was picked up one time. Its specificity is not known. Primers included in the PCR were 60 Vbeta and 13 Jbeta primers. TCRdb keeps only in-frame clones here, not all; method: immunoSEQ multiplex PCR. The repertoire has roughly 170,000 clones, approximately 84% of them found once; the top ten carry roughly 5.2%. The clonotype comes from a man aged 18 to 35 in good health and CMV-seronegative. Sequencing was done on a sample of PBMCs. The chain is built from TRBV19 and TRBJ2-5; the D gene is possibly TRBD1 (5 bases). In DNA, the CDR3 is TGTGCCAGTAGTATTTCCAGGGTTGAGACCCAGTACTTC. It codes for CASSISRVETQYF.